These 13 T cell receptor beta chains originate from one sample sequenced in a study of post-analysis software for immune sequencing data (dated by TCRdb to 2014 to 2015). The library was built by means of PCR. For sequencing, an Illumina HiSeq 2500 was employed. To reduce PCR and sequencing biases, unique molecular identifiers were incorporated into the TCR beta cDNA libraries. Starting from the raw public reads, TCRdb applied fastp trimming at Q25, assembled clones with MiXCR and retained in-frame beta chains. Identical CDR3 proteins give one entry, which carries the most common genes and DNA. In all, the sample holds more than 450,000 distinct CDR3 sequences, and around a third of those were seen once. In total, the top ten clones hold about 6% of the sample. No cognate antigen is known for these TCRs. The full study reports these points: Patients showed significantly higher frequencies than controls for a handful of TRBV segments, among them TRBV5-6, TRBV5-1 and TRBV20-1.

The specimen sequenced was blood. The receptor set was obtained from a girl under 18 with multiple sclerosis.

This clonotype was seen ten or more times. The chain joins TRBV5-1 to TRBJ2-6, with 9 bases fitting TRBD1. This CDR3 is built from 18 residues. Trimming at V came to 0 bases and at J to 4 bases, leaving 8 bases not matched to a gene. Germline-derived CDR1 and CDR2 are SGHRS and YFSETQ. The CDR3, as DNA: TGCGCCAGCAGCTTGGTGGGACAGGGTAGATCCGGGGCCAACGTCCTGACTTTC. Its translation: CASSLVGQGRSGANVLTF.

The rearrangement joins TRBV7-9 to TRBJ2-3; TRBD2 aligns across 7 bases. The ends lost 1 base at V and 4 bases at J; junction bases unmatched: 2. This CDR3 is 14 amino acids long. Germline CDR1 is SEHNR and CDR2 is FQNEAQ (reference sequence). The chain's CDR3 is CASSLDRGADTQYF. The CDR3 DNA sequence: TGTGCCAGCAGCTTAGATCGGGGGGCAGATACGCAGTATTTT.

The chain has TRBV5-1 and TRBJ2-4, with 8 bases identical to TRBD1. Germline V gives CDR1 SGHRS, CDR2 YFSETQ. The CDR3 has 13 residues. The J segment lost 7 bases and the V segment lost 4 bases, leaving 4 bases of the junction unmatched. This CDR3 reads CASSPRQGNIQYF. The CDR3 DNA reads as TGCGCCAGCAGCCCCCGACAGGGGAACATTCAGTACTTC.

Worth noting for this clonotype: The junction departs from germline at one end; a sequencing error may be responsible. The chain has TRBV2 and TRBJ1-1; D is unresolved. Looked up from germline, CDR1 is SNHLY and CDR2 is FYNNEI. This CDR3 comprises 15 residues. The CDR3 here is CASSTSWTGNTEAFF. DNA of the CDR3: TGCGCCAGCAGTACCAGTTGGACGGGGAACACTGAAGCTTTCTTT.

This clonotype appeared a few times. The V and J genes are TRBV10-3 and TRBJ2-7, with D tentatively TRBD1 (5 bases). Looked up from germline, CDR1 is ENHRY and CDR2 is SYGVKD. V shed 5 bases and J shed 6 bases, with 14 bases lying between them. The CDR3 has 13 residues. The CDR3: CAISQGFEGEQYF. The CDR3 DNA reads TGTGCCATCAGTCAGGGATTCGAAGGCGAGCAGTACTTC.

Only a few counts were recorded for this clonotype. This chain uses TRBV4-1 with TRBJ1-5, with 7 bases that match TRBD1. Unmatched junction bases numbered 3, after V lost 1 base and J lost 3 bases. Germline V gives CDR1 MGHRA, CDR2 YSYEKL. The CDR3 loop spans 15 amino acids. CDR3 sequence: CASSQVGQPNQPQHF. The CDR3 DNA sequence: TGCGCCAGCAGCCAAGTGGGACAGCCCAATCAGCCCCAGCATTTT.

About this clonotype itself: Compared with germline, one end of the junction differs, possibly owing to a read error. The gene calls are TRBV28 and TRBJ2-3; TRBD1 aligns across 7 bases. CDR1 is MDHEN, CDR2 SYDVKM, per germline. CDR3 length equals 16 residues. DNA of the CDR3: TGTGCCAGCAGCTCCGATGACAGGGCTAGCACAGATACGCAGTACTTT. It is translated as CASSSDDRASTDTQYF.

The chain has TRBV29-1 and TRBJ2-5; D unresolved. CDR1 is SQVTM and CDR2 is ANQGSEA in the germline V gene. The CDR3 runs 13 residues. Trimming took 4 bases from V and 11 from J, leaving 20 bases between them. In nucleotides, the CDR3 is TGCAGCGTTGCCCAGTCCTCCTACAATGAACAGTACTTC. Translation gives CSVAQSSYNEQYF.

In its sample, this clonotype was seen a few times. CDR3 in amino acids: CASSFADSAQETQYF. The CDR3 nucleotides are TGTGCCAGCAGCTTTGCAGACAGTGCTCAAGAGACCCAGTACTTC. The chain links TRBV7-9 to TRBJ2-5; the D gene is possibly TRBD1 (5 bases). This CDR3 region has 15 residues. V lost 3 bases and J lost 2, with 13 bases in between. Germline CDR1 is SEHNR and CDR2 is FQNEAQ (reference sequence).

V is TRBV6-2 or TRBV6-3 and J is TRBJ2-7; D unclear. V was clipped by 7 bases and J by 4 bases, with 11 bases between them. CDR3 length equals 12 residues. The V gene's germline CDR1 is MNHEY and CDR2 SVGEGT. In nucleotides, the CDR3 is TGTGCCAGCACCAGCATGGGGTACGAGCAGTACTTC. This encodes CASTSMGYEQYF.

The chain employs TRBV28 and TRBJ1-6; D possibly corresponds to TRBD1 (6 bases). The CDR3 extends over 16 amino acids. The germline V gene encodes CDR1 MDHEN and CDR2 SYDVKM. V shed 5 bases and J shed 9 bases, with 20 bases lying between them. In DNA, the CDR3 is TGTGCCAGCAGTACCTCTTTGACAGGAATAAGTTCACCCCTCCACTTT. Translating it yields CASSTSLTGISSPLHF.

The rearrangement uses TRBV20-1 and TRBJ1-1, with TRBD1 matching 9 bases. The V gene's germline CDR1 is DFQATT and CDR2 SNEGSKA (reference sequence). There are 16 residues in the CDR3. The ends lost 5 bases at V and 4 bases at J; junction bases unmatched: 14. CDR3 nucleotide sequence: TGCAGTGCTGGTAAGGGACAGGGTTCCTGGAGCACTGAAGCTTTCTTT. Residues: CSAGKGQGSWSTEAFF.

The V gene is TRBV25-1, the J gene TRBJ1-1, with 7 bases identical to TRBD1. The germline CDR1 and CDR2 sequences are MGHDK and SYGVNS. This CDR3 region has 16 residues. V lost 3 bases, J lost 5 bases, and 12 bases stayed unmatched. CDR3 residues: CASSEPDRWGSTEAFF. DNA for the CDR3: TGTGCCAGCAGTGAGCCGGACAGGTGGGGGTCGACTGAAGCTTTCTTT.